This note documents a single T cell receptor (beta chain) sequence. This entry is derived from a study of blood T cell repertoires in COVID-19. The overall study: Acute and convalescent COVID-19 specimens originated in the United States, Italy and Spain. T cells, B-cell-depleted T cells, or PBMCs supplied cDNA or gDNA.

The method was immunoSEQ multiplex PCR; TCRdb's version includes in-frame clones alone and lacks a portion of them. The repertoire holds some 280,000 clones, with 89% as singletons. J was trimmed by 4 bases and V by 0 bases; bases with no gene match: 5. CDR3 length: 15 amino acids. Germline CDR1 reads SQVTM; CDR2 reads ANQGSEA. Sequencing was carried out using peripheral blood. The chain employs TRBV29-1 and TRBJ2-2; TRBD2 agrees at 7 bases. The clonotype originates from a woman aged 40 to 50 who had recovered from COVID-19. The CDR3 loop is CSVEEVGGATGELFF. The CDR3 coding sequence is TGCAGCGTTGAAGAAGTGGGAGGGGCCACCGGGGAGCTGTTTTTT.